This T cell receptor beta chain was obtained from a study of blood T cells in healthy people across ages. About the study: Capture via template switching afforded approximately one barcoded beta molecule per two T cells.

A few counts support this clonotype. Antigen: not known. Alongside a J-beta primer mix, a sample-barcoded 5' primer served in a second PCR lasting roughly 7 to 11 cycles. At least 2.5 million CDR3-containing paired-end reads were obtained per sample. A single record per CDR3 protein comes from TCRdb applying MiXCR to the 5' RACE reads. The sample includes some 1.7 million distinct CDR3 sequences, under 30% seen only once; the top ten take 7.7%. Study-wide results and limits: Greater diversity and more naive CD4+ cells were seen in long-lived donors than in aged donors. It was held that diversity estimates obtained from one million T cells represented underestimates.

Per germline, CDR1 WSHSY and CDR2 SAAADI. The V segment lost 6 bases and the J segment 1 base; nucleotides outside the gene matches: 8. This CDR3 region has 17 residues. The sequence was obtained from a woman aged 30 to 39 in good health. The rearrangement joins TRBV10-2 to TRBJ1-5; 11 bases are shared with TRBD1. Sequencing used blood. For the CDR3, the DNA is TGCGCCAGCAGGATGGGACAGGGGGTCGTCAGCAATCAGCCCCAGCATTTT. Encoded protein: CASRMGQGVVSNQPQHF.